A selection of T cell receptor beta chains follows, all from one sample in a study of vaccination and CD4 T cells after COVID-19. TCRdb re-analysed the PCR reads in MiXCR, keeping a single row per CDR3 protein. The sample holds over 10,000 distinct CDR3 sequences, 53% seen once. No cognate antigen is known for these TCRs. Source material: CD4+ T cells from blood, cultured in vitro. Receptors originate from a human donor who had recovered from COVID-19. CDR3s include the opening cysteine and the closing phenylalanine or tryptophan. D genes are given only for firm matches. Expanded clones get a size class; other rows say once, few or many, or leave the size out.

v_gene: TRBV7-2
abundance: .
d_gene: TRBD2
j_gene: TRBJ2-7
CDR3aa: CASTFPLGSGGDEQYF
CDR3nt: TGTGCCAGCACCTTTCCGTTAGGTAGCGGGGGGGACGAGCAGTACTTC

v_gene: TRBV20-1
abundance: .
d_gene: .
j_gene: TRBJ1-4
CDR3aa: CSARDGRAGNEKLFF
CDR3nt: TGCAGTGCTAGAGATGGGAGGGCAGGTAATGAAAAACTGTTTTTT

v_gene: TRBV20-1
abundance: once
d_gene: .
j_gene: TRBJ1-2
CDR3aa: CSASPGGHNYGYTF
CDR3nt: TGCAGTGCTAGTCCGGGGGGTCATAACTATGGCTACACCTTC

v_gene: TRBV20-1
abundance: .
d_gene: .
j_gene: TRBJ2-3
CDR3aa: CSARDRSTDTQYF
CDR3nt: TGCAGTGCTAGAGATCGGAGCACAGATACGCAGTATTTT

v_gene: TRBV30
abundance: .
d_gene: .
j_gene: TRBJ2-5
CDR3aa: CAWMGVQETQYF
CDR3nt: TGTGCCTGGATGGGGGTTCAAGAGACCCAGTACTTC

v_gene: TRBV6-1
abundance: .
d_gene: .
j_gene: TRBJ1-2
CDR3aa: CASSSPEGGAYGYTF
CDR3nt: TGTGCCAGCAGCTCACCCGAGGGGGGGGCGTATGGCTACACCTTC

v_gene: TRBV19
abundance: few
d_gene: .
j_gene: TRBJ1-1
CDR3aa: CASSNQGWSTEAFF
CDR3nt: TGTGCCAGTAGTAACCAGGGGTGGAGCACTGAAGCTTTCTTT

v_gene: TRBV7-6
abundance: .
d_gene: TRBD1
j_gene: TRBJ2-7
CDR3aa: CASSLQQGAYEQYF
CDR3nt: TGTGCCAGCAGCTTACAACAGGGGGCTTACGAGCAGTACTTC

v_gene: TRBV7-2
abundance: .
d_gene: .
j_gene: TRBJ2-2
CDR3aa: CASSLESFTGELFF
CDR3nt: TGTGCCAGCAGCTTGGAATCCTTCACCGGGGAGCTGTTTTTT

v_gene: TRBV6-5
abundance: few
d_gene: .
j_gene: TRBJ2-1
CDR3aa: CASSYGGAYNEQFF
CDR3nt: TGTGCCAGCAGTTACGGTGGGGCGTACAATGAGCAGTTCTTC

v_gene: TRBV27
abundance: .
d_gene: .
j_gene: TRBJ1-4
CDR3aa: CASSFEGRKTVF
CDR3nt: TGTGCCAGCAGTTTCGAGGGGCGAAAAACTGTTTTT

v_gene: TRBV7-8
abundance: .
d_gene: TRBD1
j_gene: TRBJ2-7
CDR3aa: CASSLIPGQAYEQYF
CDR3nt: TGTGCCAGCAGCCTCATACCGGGACAGGCCTACGAGCAGTACTTC

v_gene: TRBV7-2
abundance: .
d_gene: .
j_gene: TRBJ2-3
CDR3aa: CASSFAVADTDTQYF
CDR3nt: TGTGCCAGCAGCTTCGCCGTCGCGGACACAGATACGCAGTATTTT

v_gene: TRBV29-1
abundance: .
d_gene: TRBD1
j_gene: TRBJ1-1
CDR3aa: CSVDDRGNTEAFF
CDR3nt: TGCAGCGTTGACGACAGGGGGAACACTGAAGCTTTCTTT

v_gene: TRBV2
abundance: .
d_gene: TRBD1
j_gene: TRBJ1-2
CDR3aa: CASRTGGDYGYTF
CDR3nt: TGTGCCAGCAGGACAGGGGGGGACTATGGCTACACCTTC

v_gene: TRBV6-1
abundance: few
d_gene: .
j_gene: TRBJ1-1
CDR3aa: CASSGDNTEAFF
CDR3nt: TGTGCCAGCAGTGGGGACAACACTGAAGCTTTCTTT

v_gene: TRBV20-1
abundance: .
d_gene: TRBD1
j_gene: TRBJ2-3
CDR3aa: CSAAQTGGADTQYF
CDR3nt: TGCAGTGCTGCTCAAACAGGGGGCGCAGATACGCAGTATTTT

v_gene: TRBV10-3
abundance: .
d_gene: .
j_gene: TRBJ1-2
CDR3aa: CAISEDGKLGYTF
CDR3nt: TGTGCCATCAGTGAAGACGGGAAGCTAGGCTACACCTTC

v_gene: TRBV6-1
abundance: .
d_gene: .
j_gene: TRBJ1-2
CDR3aa: CASSPHFNYGYTF
CDR3nt: TGTGCCAGCAGTCCCCACTTCAACTATGGCTACACCTTC

v_gene: TRBV19
abundance: .
d_gene: .
j_gene: TRBJ1-2
CDR3aa: CASSMDGLYGYTF
CDR3nt: TGTGCCAGTAGTATGGACGGACTCTATGGCTACACCTTC

v_gene: TRBV2
abundance: .
d_gene: .
j_gene: TRBJ2-1
CDR3aa: CASSEAGGAFSYNEQFF
CDR3nt: TGTGCCAGCAGTGAAGCGGGGGGTGCCTTCTCCTACAATGAGCAGTTCTTC

v_gene: TRBV2
abundance: few
d_gene: TRBD1
j_gene: TRBJ2-7
CDR3aa: CASSDRGYEQYF
CDR3nt: TGTGCCAGCAGTGACAGGGGGTACGAGCAGTACTTC

v_gene: TRBV19
abundance: .
d_gene: TRBD1
j_gene: TRBJ2-2
CDR3aa: CASTNRGSTGELFF
CDR3nt: TGTGCCAGTACTAACAGGGGTTCGACCGGGGAGCTGTTTTTT

v_gene: TRBV6-1
abundance: .
d_gene: .
j_gene: TRBJ2-3
CDR3aa: CASSPRGAKDTQYF
CDR3nt: TGTGCCAGCAGCCCTCGGGGGGCCAAAGATACGCAGTATTTT

v_gene: TRBV7-8
abundance: .
d_gene: .
j_gene: TRBJ1-2
CDR3aa: CASSLVDGGDYGYTF
CDR3nt: TGTGCCAGCAGCTTAGTTGACGGGGGAGACTATGGCTACACCTTC

v_gene: TRBV10-3
abundance: .
d_gene: .
j_gene: TRBJ1-3
CDR3aa: CAISPGTASSGNTIYF
CDR3nt: TGTGCCATCAGCCCCGGGACGGCCAGCTCTGGAAACACCATATATTTT

v_gene: TRBV6-1
abundance: few
d_gene: .
j_gene: TRBJ2-3
CDR3aa: CASRDFGGDTQYF
CDR3nt: TGTGCCAGCAGGGACTTTGGGGGAGATACGCAGTATTTT

v_gene: TRBV6-1
abundance: .
d_gene: TRBD2
j_gene: TRBJ2-1
CDR3aa: CASSEFGTSGYNEQFF
CDR3nt: TGTGCCAGCAGTGAGTTTGGGACTAGCGGATACAATGAGCAGTTCTTC

v_gene: TRBV12-3/TRBV12-4
abundance: .
d_gene: .
j_gene: TRBJ1-2
CDR3aa: CASSLVETASYGYTF
CDR3nt: TGTGCCAGCAGTTTAGTCGAGACAGCTTCCTATGGCTACACCTTC

v_gene: TRBV5-1
abundance: .
d_gene: .
j_gene: TRBJ2-3
CDR3aa: CASRPLFSTDTQYF
CDR3nt: TGCGCCAGCAGACCCCTCTTCTCCACAGATACGCAGTATTTT

v_gene: TRBV7-8
abundance: .
d_gene: .
j_gene: TRBJ1-1
CDR3aa: CASSYRGGQKNTEAFF
CDR3nt: TGTGCCAGCAGCTATAGAGGGGGGCAGAAGAACACTGAAGCTTTCTTT

v_gene: TRBV2
abundance: .
d_gene: .
j_gene: TRBJ1-3
CDR3aa: CASSVNPYSGNTIYF
CDR3nt: TGTGCCAGCAGTGTCAACCCCTACTCTGGAAACACCATATATTTT

v_gene: TRBV19
abundance: few
d_gene: .
j_gene: TRBJ2-2
CDR3aa: CASSIYTANTGELFF
CDR3nt: TGTGCCAGTAGTATATACACAGCGAACACCGGGGAGCTGTTTTTT

v_gene: TRBV4-3
abundance: .
d_gene: .
j_gene: TRBJ1-2
CDR3aa: CASSQRPGDSGYTF
CDR3nt: TGCGCCAGCAGCCAACGCCCCGGGGATAGTGGCTACACCTTC

v_gene: TRBV29-1
abundance: .
d_gene: .
j_gene: TRBJ2-6
CDR3aa: CSVLGAPGLHSGANVLTF
CDR3nt: TGCAGCGTCCTTGGGGCCCCGGGACTCCACTCTGGGGCCAACGTCCTGACTTTC

v_gene: TRBV2
abundance: few
d_gene: .
j_gene: TRBJ1-5
CDR3aa: CASSYTGRDSNQPQHF
CDR3nt: TGTGCCAGCAGTTACACTGGACGGGATAGCAATCAGCCCCAGCATTTT

v_gene: TRBV4-1
abundance: once
d_gene: TRBD1
j_gene: TRBJ1-2
CDR3aa: CASSHVKRQGTYGYTF
CDR3nt: TGCGCCAGCAGCCATGTAAAACGACAGGGGACTTATGGCTACACCTTC

v_gene: TRBV11-2
abundance: .
d_gene: .
j_gene: TRBJ2-1
CDR3aa: CASSSVRGGNEQFF
CDR3nt: TGTGCCAGCAGCTCCGTCCGTGGTGGTAATGAGCAGTTCTTC

v_gene: TRBV7-8
abundance: once
d_gene: .
j_gene: TRBJ1-1
CDR3aa: CASSLRPAPMNTEAFF
CDR3nt: TGTGCCAGCAGCTTAAGGCCAGCACCTATGAACACTGAAGCTTTCTTT

v_gene: TRBV14
abundance: .
d_gene: TRBD1
j_gene: TRBJ1-5
CDR3aa: CASSQGQGNQPQHF
CDR3nt: TGTGCCAGCAGCCAGGGACAGGGGAATCAGCCCCAGCATTTT

v_gene: TRBV28
abundance: .
d_gene: .
j_gene: TRBJ2-1
CDR3aa: CASSLPRGGQVNEQFF
CDR3nt: TGTGCCAGCAGTTTGCCCAGGGGGGGACAGGTCAATGAGCAGTTCTTC

v_gene: TRBV5-1
abundance: .
d_gene: TRBD1
j_gene: TRBJ2-7
CDR3aa: CASSQGQSSYEQYF
CDR3nt: TGCGCCAGCAGCCAGGGACAGAGCTCCTACGAGCAGTACTTC

v_gene: TRBV11-3
abundance: .
d_gene: .
j_gene: TRBJ1-6
CDR3aa: CASSPGAADSPLHF
CDR3nt: TGTGCCAGCAGCCCGGGGGCTGCGGATTCACCCCTCCACTTT

v_gene: TRBV10-3
abundance: .
d_gene: .
j_gene: TRBJ2-7
CDR3aa: CASRTDGGEQYF
CDR3nt: TGTGCCTCCAGGACTGACGGGGGCGAGCAGTACTTC

v_gene: TRBV6-1
abundance: .
d_gene: .
j_gene: TRBJ1-2
CDR3aa: CASSPLDGYGYTF
CDR3nt: TGTGCCAGCAGTCCACTGGACGGCTATGGCTACACCTTC

v_gene: TRBV20-1
abundance: .
d_gene: .
j_gene: TRBJ2-7
CDR3aa: CSARAQDSPYEQYF
CDR3nt: TGCAGTGCTAGAGCCCAAGACTCCCCCTACGAGCAGTACTTC

v_gene: TRBV19
abundance: .
d_gene: TRBD1
j_gene: TRBJ1-1
CDR3aa: CASSYPGQGNTEAFF
CDR3nt: TGTGCCAGTAGTTACCCGGGACAGGGGAACACTGAAGCTTTCTTT

v_gene: TRBV2
abundance: .
d_gene: .
j_gene: TRBJ2-7
CDR3aa: CASTHRMAAYEQYF
CDR3nt: TGTGCCAGCACCCACCGGATGGCAGCCTACGAGCAGTACTTC

v_gene: TRBV4-3
abundance: once
d_gene: .
j_gene: TRBJ1-3
CDR3aa: CASSPRLGVNTIYF
CDR3nt: TGCGCCAGCAGCCCCCGATTAGGCGTCAACACCATATATTTT

v_gene: TRBV7-2
abundance: few
d_gene: .
j_gene: TRBJ2-2
CDR3aa: CASSSRKRNTGELFF
CDR3nt: TGTGCCAGCAGCTCCCGGAAGAGGAACACCGGGGAGCTGTTTTTT

v_gene: TRBV19
abundance: .
d_gene: .
j_gene: TRBJ1-2
CDR3aa: CASSISGVNYGYTF
CDR3nt: TGTGCCAGTAGTATTTCGGGCGTTAACTATGGCTACACCTTC

v_gene: TRBV6-1
abundance: .
d_gene: .
j_gene: TRBJ2-3
CDR3aa: CASSEMFSTDTQYF
CDR3nt: TGTGCCAGCAGTGAAATGTTTAGCACAGATACGCAGTATTTT

v_gene: TRBV7-3
abundance: .
d_gene: .
j_gene: TRBJ2-2
CDR3aa: CASSNGIGTGELFF
CDR3nt: TGTGCCAGCAGCAATGGGATAGGAACCGGGGAGCTGTTTTTT

v_gene: TRBV19
abundance: few
d_gene: TRBD1
j_gene: TRBJ1-1
CDR3aa: CARQHRGRILEAFF
CDR3nt: TGTGCCAGACAGCACAGGGGCCGTATCCTTGAAGCTTTCTTT

v_gene: TRBV30
abundance: .
d_gene: .
j_gene: TRBJ1-5
CDR3aa: CAWRDSNQPQHF
CDR3nt: TGTGCCTGGCGGGACAGCAATCAGCCCCAGCATTTT

v_gene: TRBV20-1
abundance: .
d_gene: TRBD1
j_gene: TRBJ2-1
CDR3aa: CSAPTRDRVYNEQFF
CDR3nt: TGCAGTGCGCCTACCCGGGACAGGGTGTACAATGAGCAGTTCTTC

v_gene: TRBV6-5
abundance: .
d_gene: .
j_gene: TRBJ2-7
CDR3aa: CASSYSAVPSYEQYF
CDR3nt: TGTGCCAGCAGTTACTCGGCAGTACCCTCCTACGAGCAGTACTTC

v_gene: TRBV5-1
abundance: medium-sized
d_gene: TRBD2
j_gene: TRBJ2-1
CDR3aa: CASSLTTSAASSYNEQFF
CDR3nt: TGCGCCAGCAGCTTGACCACTAGCGCGGCCAGCTCCTACAATGAGCAGTTCTTC

v_gene: TRBV6-5
abundance: few
d_gene: .
j_gene: TRBJ1-2
CDR3aa: CASSYSPDNYGYTF
CDR3nt: TGTGCCAGCAGTTACTCCCCCGATAACTATGGCTACACCTTC